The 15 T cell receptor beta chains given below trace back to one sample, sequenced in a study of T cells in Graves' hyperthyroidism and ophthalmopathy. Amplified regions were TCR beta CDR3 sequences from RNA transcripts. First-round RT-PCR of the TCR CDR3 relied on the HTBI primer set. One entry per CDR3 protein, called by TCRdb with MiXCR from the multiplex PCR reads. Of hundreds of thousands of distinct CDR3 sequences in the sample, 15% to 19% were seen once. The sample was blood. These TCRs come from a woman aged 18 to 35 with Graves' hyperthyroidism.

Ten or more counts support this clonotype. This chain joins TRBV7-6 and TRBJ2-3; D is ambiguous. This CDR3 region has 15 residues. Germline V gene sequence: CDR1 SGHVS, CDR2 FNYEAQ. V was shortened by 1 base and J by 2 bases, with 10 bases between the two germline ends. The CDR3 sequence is CASSLGVGVTDTQYF. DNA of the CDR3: TGTGCCAGCAGCTTAGGAGTTGGGGTCACAGATACGCAGTATTTT. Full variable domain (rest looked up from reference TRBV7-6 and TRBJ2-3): GAGVSQSPRYKVTKRGQDVALRCDPISGHVSLYWYRQALGQGPEFLTYFNYEAQQDKSGLPNDRFSAERPEGSISTLTIQRTEQRDSAMYRCASSLGVGVTDTQYFGPGTRLTVL.

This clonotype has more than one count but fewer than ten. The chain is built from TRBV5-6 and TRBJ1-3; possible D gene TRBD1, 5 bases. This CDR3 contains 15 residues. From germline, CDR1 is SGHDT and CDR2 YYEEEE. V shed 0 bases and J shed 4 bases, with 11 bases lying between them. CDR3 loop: CASSLGRVAGNTIYF. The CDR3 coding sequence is TGTGCCAGCAGCTTGGGCAGGGTGGCAGGAAACACCATATATTTT. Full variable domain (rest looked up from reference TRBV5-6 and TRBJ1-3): DAGVTQSPTHLIKTRGQQVTLRCSPKSGHDTVSWYQQALGQGPQFIFQYYEEEERQRGNFPDRFSGHQFPNYSSELNVNALLLGDSALYLCASSLGRVAGNTIYFGEGSWLTVV.

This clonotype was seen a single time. The CDR3 nucleotides are TGTGCCAGCAGTTCGCGGACTAGCGGGGGGTGGATCTCCTACAATGAGCAGTTCTTC. Translated: CASSSRTSGGWISYNEQFF. The chain employs TRBV28 and TRBJ2-1; TRBD2 agrees at 14 bases. The CDR3 loop spans 19 amino acids. The germline gives CDR1 MDHEN, CDR2 SYDVKM. The V and J ends lost 4 bases and 0 bases, in that order; junction bases with no gene match: 8.

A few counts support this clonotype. The chain's CDR3 is CASSFRRYSSTDTQYF. The CDR3 DNA reads as TGTGCCAGCAGTTTCAGACGATACTCGAGCACAGATACGCAGTATTTT. The chain uses TRBV7-2 and TRBJ2-3; no definite D call. This CDR3 contains 16 residues. Germline assignment: CDR1 SGHTA and CDR2 FQGNSA. The V gene lost 6 bases and the J gene lost 0 bases, with 16 bases spanning the gap.

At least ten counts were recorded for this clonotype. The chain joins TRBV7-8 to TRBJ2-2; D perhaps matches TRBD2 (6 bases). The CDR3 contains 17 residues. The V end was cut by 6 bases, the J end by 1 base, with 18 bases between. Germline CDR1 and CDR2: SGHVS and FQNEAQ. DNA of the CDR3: TGTGCCAGCAGTAACCCCGCGCGGGGATTGAACACCGGGGAGCTGTTTTTT. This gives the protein CASSNPARGLNTGELFF.

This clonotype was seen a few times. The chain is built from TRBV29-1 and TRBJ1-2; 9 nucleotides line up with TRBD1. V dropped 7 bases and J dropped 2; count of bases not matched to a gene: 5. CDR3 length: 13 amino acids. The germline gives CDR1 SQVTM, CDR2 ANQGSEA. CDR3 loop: CSARDRENYGYTF. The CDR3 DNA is TGCAGCGCCCGGGACAGGGAAAACTATGGCTACACCTTC.

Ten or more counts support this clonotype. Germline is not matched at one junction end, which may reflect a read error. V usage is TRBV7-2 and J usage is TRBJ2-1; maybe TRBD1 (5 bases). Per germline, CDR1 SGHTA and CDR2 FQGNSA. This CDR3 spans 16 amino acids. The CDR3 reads CASSLGGGAYYTEQFF. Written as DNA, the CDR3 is TGTGCCAGCAGCTTAGGGGGCGGTGCTTATTACACTGAGCAGTTCTTC. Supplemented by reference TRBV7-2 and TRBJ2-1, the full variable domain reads GAGVSQSPSNKVTEKGKDVELRCDPISGHTALYWYRQSLGQGLEFLIYFQGNSAPDKSGLPSDRFSAERTGGSVSTLTIQRTQQEDSAVYLCASSLGGGAYYTEQFFGPGTRLTVL.

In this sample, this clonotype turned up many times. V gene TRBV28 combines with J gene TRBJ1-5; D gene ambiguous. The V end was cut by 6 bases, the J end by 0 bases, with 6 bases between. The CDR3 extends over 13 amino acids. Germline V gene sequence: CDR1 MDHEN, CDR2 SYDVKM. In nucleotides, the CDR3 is TGTGCCAGCAGAATAAATAGCAATCAGCCCCAGCATTTT. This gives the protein CASRINSNQPQHF.

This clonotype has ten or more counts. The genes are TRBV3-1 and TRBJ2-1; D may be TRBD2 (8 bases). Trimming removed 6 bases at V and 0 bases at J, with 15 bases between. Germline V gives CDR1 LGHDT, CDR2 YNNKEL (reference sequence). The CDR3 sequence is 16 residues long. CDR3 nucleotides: TGTGCCAGCAGGTCACAGGGGACTAGCTCCTACAATGAGCAGTTCTTC. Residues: CASRSQGTSSYNEQFF.

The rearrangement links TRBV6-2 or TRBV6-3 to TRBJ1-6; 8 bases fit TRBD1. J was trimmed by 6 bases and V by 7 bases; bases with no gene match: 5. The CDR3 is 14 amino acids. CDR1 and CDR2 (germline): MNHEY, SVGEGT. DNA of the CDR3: TGTGCCAGCAAGATCACAGGGGGTAATTCACCCCTCCACTTT. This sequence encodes CASKITGGNSPLHF.

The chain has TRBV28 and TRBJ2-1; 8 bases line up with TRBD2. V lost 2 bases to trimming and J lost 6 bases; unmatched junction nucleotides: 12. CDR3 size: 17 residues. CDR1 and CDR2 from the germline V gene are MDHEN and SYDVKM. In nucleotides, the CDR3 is TGTGCCAGCAGTTTAGGCAAGGCGCGGGGGGCTGGCAATGAGCAGTTCTTC. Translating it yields CASSLGKARGAGNEQFF.

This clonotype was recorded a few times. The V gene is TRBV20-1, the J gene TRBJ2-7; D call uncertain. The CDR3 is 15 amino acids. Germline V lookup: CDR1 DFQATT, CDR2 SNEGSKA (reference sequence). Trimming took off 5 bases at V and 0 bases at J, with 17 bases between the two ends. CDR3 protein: CSAGRFSGLSYEQYF. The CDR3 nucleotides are TGCAGTGCTGGCCGGTTCTCCGGCCTCTCCTACGAGCAGTACTTC.

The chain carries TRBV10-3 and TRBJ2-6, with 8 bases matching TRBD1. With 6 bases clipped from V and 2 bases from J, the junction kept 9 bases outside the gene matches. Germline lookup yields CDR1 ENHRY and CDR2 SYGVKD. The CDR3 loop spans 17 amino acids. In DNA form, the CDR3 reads TGTGCCATCAGGGCGGGACAGGAGCGTCCTGGGGCCAACGTCCTGACTTTC. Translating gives CAIRAGQERPGANVLTF.

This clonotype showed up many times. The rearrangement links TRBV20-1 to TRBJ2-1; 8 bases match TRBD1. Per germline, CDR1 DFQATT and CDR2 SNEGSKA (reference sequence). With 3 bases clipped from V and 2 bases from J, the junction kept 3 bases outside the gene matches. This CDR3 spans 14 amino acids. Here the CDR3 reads CSASWDRTYNEQFF. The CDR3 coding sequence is TGCAGTGCTAGTTGGGACAGGACCTACAATGAGCAGTTCTTC.

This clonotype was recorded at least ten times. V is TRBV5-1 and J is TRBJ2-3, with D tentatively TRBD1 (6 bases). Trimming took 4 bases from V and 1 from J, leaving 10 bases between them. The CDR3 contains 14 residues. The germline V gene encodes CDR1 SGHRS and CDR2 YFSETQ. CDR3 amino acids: CASSMDSRTDTQYF. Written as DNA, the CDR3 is TGCGCCAGCAGCATGGACAGCCGCACAGATACGCAGTATTTT.